The 25 T cell receptor beta chains listed next were all sequenced from one sample in a study of cytomegalovirus exposure and HLA in healthy donors. In the PCR, 60 Vbeta and 13 Jbeta primers were used. Some clones are missing from TCRdb's copy, which holds only in-frame ones; the method was immunoSEQ multiplex PCR. The sample records roughly 140,000 clones, 70% to 80% being singletons. The sequencing input was PBMCs. The source is a woman aged 45 to 65 in good health and CMV-seronegative.

The V gene is TRBV19, the J gene TRBJ2-1, with a weak D call TRBD2 (6 bases). The V gene lost 7 bases and the J gene lost 7 bases, with 17 bases spanning the gap. Germline-derived CDR1 and CDR2 are LNHDA and SQIVND (reference sequence). The CDR3 is 14 amino acids. CDR3 DNA sequence: TGTGCCAGTAATGATAGGGAGCGGGTAAATGAGCAGTTCTTC. Amino acid sequence: CASNDRERVNEQFF.

The V and J genes are TRBV5-1 and TRBJ1-2, with D perhaps matching TRBD1 (6 bases). Germline CDR1 and CDR2: SGHRS and YFSETQ. The V and J ends lost 3 bases and 8 bases respectively, with 26 bases between them. The CDR3 extends over 17 amino acids. CDR3 bases: TGCGCCAGCAGCTCCGGTTACAGGGTGGATAGAGCGAGCGGCTACACCTTC. Translating it yields CASSSGYRVDRASGYTF.

This chain links TRBV4-1 with TRBJ2-7; 8 bases agree with TRBD1. There are 15 residues in the CDR3. CDR1 is MGHRA, CDR2 YSYEKL, per germline. The V segment lost 3 bases and the J segment 2 bases; nucleotides outside the gene matches: 6. The CDR3 coding sequence is TGCGCCAGCAGCCAGGGGACAGGCGATACCTACGAGCAGTACTTC. It translates to CASSQGTGDTYEQYF.

The V gene is TRBV7-8, the J gene TRBJ2-7; TRBD2 is a possible D gene (5 bases). Per germline, CDR1 SGHVS and CDR2 FQNEAQ. The CDR3 contains 14 residues. V gave up 1 base and J gave up 1 base, with 8 bases separating them. CDR3 DNA: TGTGCCAGCAGCTTAGTTGGCGGGTCCTACGAGCAGTACTTC. Translation gives CASSLVGGSYEQYF.

This clone appeared a few times. The chain recombines TRBV30 with TRBJ1-5; 7 nucleotides line up with TRBD1. V shed 2 bases, J shed 9 bases, and the junction held 7 bases outside the gene matches. Germline lookup yields CDR1 GTSNPN and CDR2 SVGIG (reference sequence). The length of the CDR3 is 13 residues. CDR3 DNA: TGTGCCTGGAGTTTTACAGGGGTTAGGCCCCAGCATTTT. Protein sequence: CAWSFTGVRPQHF.

This clone showed up just once. V is TRBV6-5 and J is TRBJ1-2; TRBD1 might be the D (6 bases). Trimming stripped 5 bases from V and 8 bases from J, with 18 bases between. The CDR3 length is 14 residues. Germline-derived CDR1 and CDR2 are MNHEY and SVGAGI. The CDR3 is CASSESDRQGGYTF. DNA for the CDR3: TGTGCCAGCAGTGAATCTGACAGGCAGGGCGGCTACACCTTC.

The chain is built from TRBV7-8 and TRBJ1-5; D is possibly TRBD1 (5 bases). V was clipped by 6 bases and J by 0 bases, with 12 bases between them. The germline gives CDR1 SGHVS, CDR2 FQNEAQ. The CDR3 sequence is 15 residues long. CDR3 in amino acids: CASRYGRGSNQPQHF. Here the CDR3 DNA reads TGTGCCAGCAGATACGGGAGGGGTAGCAATCAGCCCCAGCATTTT.

This sequence joins TRBV27 and TRBJ2-1, with D tentatively TRBD1 (7 bases). Germline loops: CDR1 MNHEY, CDR2 SMNVEV (reference sequence). This CDR3 contains 15 residues. V was trimmed by 7 bases and J by 2 bases, leaving 15 bases between them. The CDR3 nucleotides are TGTGCCAGCAAACCGGGGGACAGCCCCTACAATGAGCAGTTCTTC. Protein: CASKPGDSPYNEQFF.

This clone was seen a handful of times. This rearrangement joins TRBV6-5 to TRBJ1-1, with D perhaps TRBD1 (6 bases). V lost 8 bases and J 4 bases, leaving 14 bases between the germline ends. Germline V lookup: CDR1 MNHEY, CDR2 SVGAGI. The CDR3 runs to 13 residues. DNA of the CDR3: TGTGCCAGCGGCCCGAACAGGGTCACTGAAGCTTTCTTT. This translates into CASGPNRVTEAFF.

The chain recombines TRBV7-2 with TRBJ2-2; 9 bases match TRBD2. V lost 6 bases to trimming and J lost 7 bases; unmatched junction nucleotides: 6. The CDR3 sequence is 14 residues long. The germline gives CDR1 SGHTA, CDR2 FQGNSA. CDR3 in DNA: TGTGCCAGCAGGTGGACTAGCGCGGACGGGGAGCTGTTTTTT. Protein product: CASRWTSADGELFF. Variable domain in full (rest from reference TRBV7-2 and TRBJ2-2): GAGVSQSPSNKVTEKGKDVELRCDPISGHTALYWYRQSLGQGLEFLIYFQGNSAPDKSGLPSDRFSAERTGGSVSTLTIQRTQQEDSAVYLCASRWTSADGELFFGEGSRLTVL.

The chain employs TRBV30 and TRBJ1-4; TRBD1 aligns across 7 bases. Germline V gene data show CDR1 as GTSNPN and CDR2 as SVGIG (reference sequence). Trimming took 7 bases from V and 8 from J; bases not matched to a gene: 10. This CDR3 has 13 residues. Here the CDR3 DNA reads TGTGCCTTATCACAGGGGATCGGCGAAAAACTGTTTTTT. Its translation is CALSQGIGEKLFF.

V usage is TRBV11-2 and J usage is TRBJ1-2; a weak D match, TRBD1 (5 bases). CDR3 length: 13 amino acids. V dropped 5 bases and J dropped 13 bases, with 20 bases sitting between them. Germline V gives CDR1 SGHAT, CDR2 FQNNGV. The CDR3 nucleotides read TGTGCCAGCAGCAAGGTTGACAGCCCGGTTTCCACCTTC. Translation: CASSKVDSPVSTF.

The chain carries TRBV27 and TRBJ1-4; D is unresolved. V was trimmed by 7 bases and J by 5 bases, leaving 14 bases between them. The CDR3 is 14 residues long. Germline V gene data show CDR1 as MNHEY and CDR2 as SMNVEV (reference sequence). The CDR3 DNA sequence: TGTGCCAGCACCCAGCAGGCTGGAAATGAAAAACTGTTTTTT. Translated, it gives CASTQQAGNEKLFF.

The chain employs TRBV7-2 and TRBJ2-7; D is ambiguous. The CDR3 has 11 amino acids. Deletions cut 2 bases from V and 5 bases from J, with 4 bases between. Germline CDR1 and CDR2: SGHTA and FQGNSA. The CDR3 protein is CASSLQNEQYF. CDR3 bases: TGTGCCAGCAGCTTACAAAACGAGCAGTACTTC.

V is TRBV6-6 and J is TRBJ2-7; tentatively, D is TRBD2 (6 bases). Germline CDR1 reads MNHNY; CDR2 reads SVGAGI (reference sequence). The V end lost 5 bases, the J end lost 7 bases, and 15 bases lay between the germline ends. The CDR3 covers 13 residues. The CDR3: CASSQAEGGEQYF. The CDR3 DNA follows: TGTGCCAGCAGTCAAGCGGAGGGTGGGGAGCAGTACTTC.

The chain is built from TRBV10-1 and TRBJ2-7, with 8 nucleotides matching TRBD1. The V gene's germline CDR1 is WNHNN and CDR2 SYGVQD (reference sequence). The CDR3 runs 14 residues. The ends lost 2 bases at V and 3 bases at J; junction bases unmatched: 3. This CDR3 is CASSEGTGDYEQYF. CDR3 coding DNA: TGCGCCAGCAGTGAGGGGACAGGAGACTACGAGCAGTACTTC.

This rearrangement joins TRBV5-4 to TRBJ2-1, with 16 positions matching TRBD2. Germline CDR1 is SGHNT and CDR2 is YYREEE (reference sequence). Trimming at V came to 4 bases and at J to 7 bases, leaving 2 bases not matched to a gene. This CDR3 region has 15 residues. CDR3: CASSGTSGGANEQFF. The CDR3 coding sequence is TGTGCCAGCAGCGGGACTAGCGGGGGGGCGAATGAGCAGTTCTTC.

In its sample, this clone was seen once. This chain connects TRBV7-2 to TRBJ1-1, with 10 bases aligning to TRBD1. The CDR3 loop spans 15 amino acids. Germline trimming cut 5 bases from V and 4 bases from J; bases unmatched to any gene: 7. Looked up from germline, CDR1 is SGHTA and CDR2 is FQGNSA. The CDR3 spells CASSLRTGGATEAFF. The CDR3 nucleotides are TGTGCCAGCAGCCTTCGGACAGGGGGGGCCACTGAAGCTTTCTTT.

The chain combines TRBV7-9 with TRBJ2-2, with a weak D call TRBD1 (6 bases). The CDR3 has 16 residues. The V end was cut by 4 bases, the J end by 2 bases, with 14 bases between. Looked up from germline, CDR1 is SEHNR and CDR2 is FQNEAQ (reference sequence). The chain's CDR3 is CASSSTGLVNTGELFF. The CDR3 DNA is TGTGCCAGCAGCTCCACAGGGTTGGTAAACACCGGGGAGCTGTTTTTT.

The rearrangement joins TRBV6-6 to TRBJ2-1; D remains ambiguous. CDR3 length: 14 residues. Trimming shortened V by 2 bases and J by 4 bases, and 9 bases separated the two germline ends. Per germline, CDR1 MNHNY and CDR2 SVGAGI (reference sequence). CDR3 loop: CASSYMADYNEQFF. In DNA form, the CDR3 reads TGTGCCAGCAGTTACATGGCGGATTACAATGAGCAGTTCTTC.

The rearrangement links TRBV9 to TRBJ2-7, with 7 bases aligning to TRBD1. The CDR3 runs 13 residues. V trimming: 4 bases; J trimming: 5 bases; junction bases outside the gene matches: 6. Looked up from germline, CDR1 is SGDLS and CDR2 is YYNGEE. The CDR3 loop reads CASSLRQGHEQYF. The CDR3 DNA is TGTGCCAGCAGCTTGAGACAGGGCCACGAGCAGTACTTC.

This chain uses TRBV7-2 with TRBJ1-1; a possible D gene is TRBD1 (6 bases). Germline V CDR1 and CDR2: SGHTA, FQGNSA. This CDR3 region has 13 residues. V lost 5 bases and J 4 bases, leaving 11 bases between the germline ends. The CDR3 nucleotides read TGTGCCAGCAGCATGCAGGGGCGCACTGAAGCTTTCTTT. Protein product: CASSMQGRTEAFF. The variable domain in full, with the rest retrieved from reference TRBV7-2 and TRBJ1-1, is GAGVSQSPSNKVTEKGKDVELRCDPISGHTALYWYRQSLGQGLEFLIYFQGNSAPDKSGLPSDRFSAERTGGSVSTLTIQRTQQEDSAVYLCASSMQGRTEAFFGQGTRLTVV.

CDR3 sequence reads: CASSSDMSGVRTGELFF. Written as DNA, the CDR3 is TGCGCCAGCAGCTCCGACATGAGCGGGGTGAGGACCGGGGAGCTGTTTTTT. V gene TRBV5-1 combines with J gene TRBJ2-2; the match to TRBD2 covers 7 bases. The CDR3 totals 17 residues. V lost 3 bases to trimming and J lost 5 bases; unmatched junction nucleotides: 13. Germline CDR1 SGHRS, CDR2 YFSETQ.

The chain carries TRBV9 and TRBJ2-2; 12 bases align to TRBD2. Germline assignment: CDR1 SGDLS and CDR2 YYNGEE. The CDR3 contains 17 residues. With 0 bases clipped from V and 4 bases from J, the junction kept 4 bases outside the gene matches. Here the CDR3 DNA reads TGTGCCAGCAGCGTAGACCCGACTAGCGGGGGCACCGGGGAGCTGTTTTTT. Translating gives CASSVDPTSGGTGELFF. Looking up the rest from reference TRBV9 and TRBJ2-2 gives the full variable domain: DSGVTQTPKHLITATGQRVTLRCSPRSGDLSVYWYQQSLDQGLQFLIQYYNGEERAKGNILERFSAQQFPDLHSELNLSSLELGDSALYFCASSVDPTSGGTGELFFGEGSRLTVL.

CDR3 protein: CASSMAGTDTEAFF. The CDR3 DNA is TGTGCCAGCAGCATGGCAGGAACGGACACTGAAGCTTTCTTT. This chain uses TRBV7-6 with TRBJ1-1; D uncertain. This CDR3 is 14 amino acids long. Germline CDR1 reads SGHVS; CDR2 reads FNYEAQ. The V gene lost 5 bases and the J gene lost 3 bases, with 13 bases spanning the gap.